The clone carrying this T cell receptor (beta chain) was observed a few times. This sample is drawn from a study of blood T cell repertoires in COVID-19. About the research overall: Sites across the United States, Italy and Spain contributed samples from acute and convalescent COVID-19. T cells, B-cell-depleted T cells, or PBMCs supplied cDNA or gDNA.

Original processing methods: Scientists estimated how many nucleated cells there were by amplifying reference gene primers. Sequencing used immunoSEQ multiplex PCR; TCRdb keeps in-frame clones, though not all of them. V and J calls and clone size are copied from that table; D and trimming were computed from the DNA. The table has over 70,000 clones, about 88% seen once. The CDR3 has 16 residues. Per the germline V gene, CDR1 is MNHEY and CDR2 is SMNVEV (reference sequence). V was clipped by 2 bases and J by 0 bases, with 13 bases between them. Seattle cases were enrolled at active infection and followed longitudinally.

Sequenced material: peripheral blood. The chain couples TRBV27 to TRBJ1-2, with D possibly being TRBD1 (6 bases). This sequence was found in a man between 60 and 75 years old with COVID-19, enrolled during active disease. Here the CDR3 reads CASSLRLGAANYGYTF. The CDR3 coding sequence is TGTGCCAGCAGTTTACGGCTGGGGGCGGCTAACTATGGCTACACCTTC.